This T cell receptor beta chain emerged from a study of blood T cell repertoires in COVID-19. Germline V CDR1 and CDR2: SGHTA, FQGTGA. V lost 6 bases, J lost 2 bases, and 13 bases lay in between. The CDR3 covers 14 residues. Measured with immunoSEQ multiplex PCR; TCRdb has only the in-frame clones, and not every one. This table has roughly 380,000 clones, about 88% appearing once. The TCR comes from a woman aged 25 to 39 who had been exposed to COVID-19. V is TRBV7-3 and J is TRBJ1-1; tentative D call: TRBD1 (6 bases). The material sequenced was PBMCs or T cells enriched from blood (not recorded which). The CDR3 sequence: CASSLGQPNTEAFF. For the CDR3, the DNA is TGTGCCAGCAGTCTCGGACAGCCCAACACTGAAGCTTTCTTT.